The 31 T cell receptor beta chains presented below share a single source sample, sequenced in a study of OX40 agonist ivuxolimab in advanced cancers. Clones were read by immunoSEQ multiplex PCR, and TCRdb kept only the in-frame ones, dropping some. The sample holds about 89,000 clones, approximately 90% seen once. The source was CD4+ or CD8+ T cells sorted from blood, collected in a trial of the OX40 agonist ivuxolimab. The receptor set was obtained from an adult with an advanced solid tumor such as melanoma, head and neck, liver or kidney cancer.

The rearrangement uses TRBV27 and TRBJ1-2; 10 nucleotides line up with TRBD1. Germline V CDR1 and CDR2: MNHEY, SMNVEV (reference sequence). This CDR3 spans 17 amino acids. J was trimmed by 3 bases and V by 3 bases; bases with no gene match: 10. The CDR3 nucleotides are TGTGCCAGCAGTTTCTCGACCCGACAGGGGGCTGACTATGGCTACACCTTC. Translating gives CASSFSTRQGADYGYTF.

The V and J genes are TRBV5-1 and TRBJ1-3, with a weak D call TRBD1 (6 bases). V was pared by 7 bases and J by 8 bases, with 25 bases between. The germline gives CDR1 SGHRS, CDR2 YFSETQ. This CDR3 spans 16 amino acids. CDR3 DNA: TGCGCCAGCGAGAAAGGCGGACGGGGGGCTCGCGACACCATATATTTT. Protein product: CASEKGGRGARDTIYF.

This sequence joins TRBV9 and TRBJ1-1; weak D call: TRBD1 (5 bases). V gave up 4 bases and J gave up 0 bases, with 10 bases separating them. The CDR3 consists of 14 residues. Germline V CDR1 and CDR2: SGDLS, YYNGEE. For the CDR3, the DNA is TGTGCCAGCAGCCCTGGGGGGGTGAACACTGAAGCTTTCTTT. This translates into CASSPGGVNTEAFF.

The chain has TRBV5-1 and TRBJ1-1, with D possibly being TRBD1 (6 bases). The V end lost 3 bases, the J end lost 0 bases, and 15 bases lay between the germline ends. The CDR3 is made up of 16 amino acids. The germline CDR1 and CDR2 sequences are SGHRS and YFSETQ. For the CDR3, the DNA is TGCGCCAGCAGCTCTTGGAAGGGGGACCTGAACACTGAAGCTTTCTTT. Translation gives CASSSWKGDLNTEAFF.

This clone was found once. This rearrangement joins TRBV7-9 to TRBJ2-5; D gene unclear. Germline CDR1 reads SEHNR; CDR2 reads FQNEAQ (reference sequence). V was clipped by 6 bases and J by 4 bases, with 6 bases between them. The CDR3 spans 11 residues. CDR3 in amino acids: CASRGLETQYF. CDR3 nucleotides: TGTGCCAGCAGGGGGTTAGAGACCCAGTACTTC.

The CDR3 sequence is CASSLDLGEYGYTF. CDR3 in DNA: TGTGCCAGCAGCTTAGATCTTGGGGAGTATGGCTACACCTTC. This chain uses TRBV11-2 with TRBJ1-2; D is uncertain. Germline CDR1 and CDR2: SGHAT and FQNNGV. CDR3 length: 14 residues. The V end lost 0 bases, the J end lost 5 bases, and 10 bases lay between the germline ends.

This sequence joins TRBV5-4 and TRBJ2-5; 8 bases agree with TRBD1. Matching the DNA end better, TRBJ2-7 makes the J call doubtful. Germline-derived CDR1 and CDR2 are SGHNT and YYREEE (reference sequence). This CDR3 has 15 amino acids. CDR3 residues: CASSLTRTGSHEQYF. The DNA of the CDR3 is TGTGCCAGCAGCTTGACCCGGACAGGGAGCCACGAGCAGTACTTC.

The chain links TRBV2 to TRBJ2-7; 9 bases map to TRBD1. CDR1 and CDR2 (germline): SNHLY, FYNNEI. After removal of 2 bases from V and 2 bases from J, the junction contained 4 bases not matched to a gene. The CDR3 contains 15 residues. The CDR3 DNA reads TGTGCCAGCAGTGAACTCAGGACAGGGGCCTACGAGCAGTACTTC. This encodes CASSELRTGAYEQYF.

This clone was observed once. The chain employs TRBV15 and TRBJ2-1, with no clear D. CDR3 size: 16 residues. Germline V gives CDR1 LNHNV, CDR2 YYDKDF (reference sequence). Trimming cost V 0 bases and J 0 bases, with 9 bases left between them. DNA for the CDR3: TGTGCCACCAGCAGAGATCGTATTAGCTCCTACAATGAGCAGTTCTTC. As protein: CATSRDRISSYNEQFF.

V and J are TRBV29-1 and TRBJ1-2, with D uncertain. V gave up 6 bases and J gave up 7 bases, with 18 bases separating them. The germline V gene has CDR1 SQVTM and CDR2 ANQGSEA. The CDR3 totals 13 residues. CDR3 amino acids: CSVTRTLDSGYTF. The CDR3 region has the DNA TGCAGCGTGACTCGGACCTTAGACTCTGGCTACACCTTC.

This chain joins TRBV19 and TRBJ2-2, with 11 bases identical to TRBD2. The CDR3 is made up of 17 amino acids. CDR1 LNHDA and CDR2 SQIVND come from the germline V gene (reference sequence). The ends lost 7 bases at V and 5 bases at J; junction bases unmatched: 12. CDR3 nucleotides: TGTGCCAGTATCCCCAGTCTAGCGGGGGGAAGGACCGGGGAGCTGTTTTTT. It encodes CASIPSLAGGRTGELFF.

The rearrangement links TRBV6-5 to TRBJ2-7; TRBD2 aligns across 14 bases. The junction had 2 bases not matched to a gene; V was cut back by 4 bases and J by 3 bases. This CDR3 is 15 amino acids long. The germline V gene encodes CDR1 MNHEY and CDR2 SVGAGI. CDR3 loop: CASSSGTSGGYEQYF. For the CDR3, the DNA is TGTGCCAGCAGTTCTGGGACTAGCGGGGGCTACGAGCAGTACTTC.

This sequence joins TRBV19 and TRBJ2-3, with D perhaps TRBD1 (5 bases). The CDR3 length is 14 residues. V was trimmed by 7 bases and J by 8 bases, leaving 19 bases between them. Germline CDR1 LNHDA, CDR2 SQIVND (reference sequence). This CDR3 reads CASNQGPVGSTQYF. The CDR3 nucleotides read TGTGCCAGTAACCAGGGCCCGGTGGGTAGTACGCAGTATTTT.

This clone has just one count. The V gene is TRBV19, the J gene TRBJ2-6; no reliable D call. V lost 7 bases and J lost 4, with 8 bases in between. There are 13 residues in the CDR3. CDR1 and CDR2 from the germline V gene are LNHDA and SQIVND (reference sequence). CDR3 loop: CASKGSGANVLTF. DNA for the CDR3: TGTGCCAGTAAAGGGTCCGGGGCCAACGTCCTGACTTTC.

The rearrangement uses TRBV11-3 and TRBJ1-1; D gene uncertain. V was shortened by 0 bases and J by 4 bases, with 9 bases between the two germline ends. This CDR3 has 14 residues. Per the germline V gene, CDR1 is SGHNT and CDR2 is YENEEA. The CDR3 loop reads CASSLEWRSTEAFF. CDR3 sequence (DNA): TGTGCCAGCAGCTTAGAATGGCGGAGCACTGAAGCTTTCTTT.

This clone has a single count. The CDR3 coding sequence is TGTGCCAGCAGTCGACAGGGGGCTGGTGGCTACACCTTC. Protein sequence: CASSRQGAGGYTF. The chain links TRBV6-6 to TRBJ1-2; 10 bases are a match to TRBD1. The length of the CDR3 is 13 residues. Germline loops: CDR1 MNHNY, CDR2 SVGAGI (reference sequence). J was trimmed by 7 bases and V by 5 bases; bases with no gene match: 4.

As DNA, the CDR3 is TGCAGCGTTCGAGGGGGTCACCCAGGGGAGCAGTACTTC. It codes for CSVRGGHPGEQYF. The chain is built from TRBV29-1 and TRBJ2-7; a weak D match, TRBD1 (6 bases). This CDR3 spans 13 amino acids. CDR1 is SQVTM and CDR2 is ANQGSEA in the germline V gene. V shed 5 bases and J shed 7 bases, with 18 bases lying between them.

The chain has TRBV5-1 and TRBJ2-3; 10 bases line up with TRBD2. CDR1 SGHRS and CDR2 YFSETQ come from the germline V gene. CDR3 length: 15 residues. V shed 2 bases and J 4 bases; nucleotides not matched to a gene: 4. CDR3: CASSLSGGAADTQYF. CDR3 coding DNA: TGCGCCAGCAGCTTAAGCGGGGGGGCAGCAGATACGCAGTATTTT. Filled out from reference TRBV5-1 and TRBJ2-3, the complete variable domain reads KAGVTQTPRYLIKTRGQQVTLSCSPISGHRSVSWYQQTPGQGLQFLFEYFSETQRNKGNFPGRFSGRQFSNSRSEMNVSTLELGDSALYLCASSLSGGAADTQYFGPGTRLTVL.

This chain connects TRBV2 to TRBJ1-6; 7 bases map to TRBD1. Germline CDR1 SNHLY, CDR2 FYNNEI. The CDR3 length is 15 residues. V gave up 6 bases and J gave up 9 bases; unmatched junction bases: 11. The CDR3 protein is CASRGGTAVSSPLHF. DNA of the CDR3: TGTGCCAGCAGGGGCGGGACAGCTGTAAGTTCACCCCTCCACTTT.

The chain joins TRBV19 to TRBJ1-5; no definite D call. Per the germline V gene, CDR1 is LNHDA and CDR2 is SQIVND (reference sequence). The CDR3 length is 15 residues. Trimming removed 7 bases at V and 1 base at J, with 14 bases between. This CDR3 is CASTTGRGSNQPQHF. In DNA, the CDR3 is TGTGCCAGTACCACTGGCCGAGGGAGCAATCAGCCCCAGCATTTT. The full variable domain, rest sourced from reference TRBV19 and TRBJ1-5, is DGGITQSPKYLFRKEGQNVTLSCEQNLNHDAMYWYRQDPGQGLRLIYYSQIVNDFQKGDIAEGYSVSREKKESFPLTVTSAQKNPTAFYLCASTTGRGSNQPQHFGDGTRLSIL.

The CDR3 loop reads CASRNRAGEQYF. CDR3 DNA: TGTGCCAGCAGGAACAGGGCTGGAGAGCAGTACTTC. The rearrangement uses TRBV6-5 and TRBJ2-7; tentatively, D is TRBD1 (6 bases). With 6 bases removed from V and 7 bases from J, the gap between germline ends came to 13 bases. In germline, CDR1 is MNHEY, CDR2 SVGAGI. This CDR3 is 12 amino acids long.

The chain recombines TRBV21-1 with TRBJ1-1. TRBV21-1 constitutes a pseudogene. CDR3 length equals 15 residues. CDR3 sequence: CASSISPASDTEAFF. Here the CDR3 DNA reads TGTGCCAGCAGCATTTCTCCGGCCAGCGACACTGAAGCTTTCTTT.

The genes are TRBV7-2 and TRBJ1-2; D uncertain. Germline-derived CDR1 and CDR2 are SGHTA and FQGNSA. Trimming removed 3 bases at V and 7 bases at J, with 6 bases between. The CDR3 contains 11 residues. CDR3 nucleotides: TGTGCCAGCAGCTTCTTGCTTGGCTACACCTTC. It yields the protein CASSFLLGYTF. Full variable domain (outside the CDR3, taken from reference TRBV7-2 and TRBJ1-2): GAGVSQSPSNKVTEKGKDVELRCDPISGHTALYWYRQSLGQGLEFLIYFQGNSAPDKSGLPSDRFSAERTGGSVSTLTIQRTQQEDSAVYLCASSFLLGYTFGSGTRLTVV.

This chain links TRBV18 with TRBJ2-3; TRBD2 matches 8 bases. Germline lookup yields CDR1 KGHSH and CDR2 LQKENI. CDR3 length: 14 amino acids. The J segment lost 4 bases and the V segment lost 8 bases, leaving 8 bases of the junction unmatched. This CDR3 is CASHRGGASDTQYF. The CDR3, as DNA: TGTGCCAGCCACCGGGGGGGGGCGTCAGATACGCAGTATTTT.

This rearrangement joins TRBV2 to TRBJ1-2; no firm D call. The CDR3 length is 10 residues. CDR1 and CDR2 (germline): SNHLY, FYNNEI. Trimming left V 3 bases short and J 7 bases short, with 3 bases between. Written as DNA, the CDR3 is TGTGCCAGCAGTGAGGGTGGCTACACCTTC. This encodes CASSEGGYTF.

This clone is a singleton in its sample. The genes are TRBV27 and TRBJ2-2, with a tentative D call TRBD2 (6 bases). The CDR3 spans 14 residues. CDR1 and CDR2 (germline): MNHEY, SMNVEV (reference sequence). V lost 4 bases, J lost 3 bases, and 9 bases lay in between. The CDR3 loop is CASSSGGHTGELFF. The CDR3 DNA reads as TGTGCCAGCAGTTCCGGGGGACACACCGGGGAGCTGTTTTTT.

The V and J genes are TRBV27 and TRBJ1-3, with no clear D. V lost 9 bases to trimming and J lost 0 bases, with 12 bases between them. CDR1 and CDR2 (germline): MNHEY, SMNVEV (reference sequence). The CDR3 has 14 amino acids. CDR3: CASSRAFSGNTIYF. DNA of the CDR3: TGTGCCAGTTCCCGGGCCTTCTCTGGAAACACCATATATTTT.

The chain has TRBV19 and TRBJ1-6, with D tentatively TRBD1 (6 bases). The CDR3 spans 15 residues. With 6 bases removed from V and 9 bases from J, the gap between germline ends came to 18 bases. CDR1 and CDR2 (germline): LNHDA, SQIVND (reference sequence). CDR3: CASRNRDFMSSPLHF. In nucleotides, the CDR3 is TGTGCCAGTAGGAACAGGGACTTCATGAGTTCACCCCTCCACTTT.

This rearrangement joins TRBV6-4 to TRBJ1-6; unclear D gene. Trimming pared 6 bases from V and 7 bases from J, leaving 13 bases between. The CDR3 loop spans 14 amino acids. The V gene's germline CDR1 is MRHNA and CDR2 SNTAGT. The CDR3 sequence is CASSVTHGNSPLHF. The CDR3 DNA reads TGTGCCAGCAGCGTCACTCATGGGAATTCACCCCTCCACTTT.

The rearrangement links TRBV6-5 to TRBJ1-3; the D gene is possibly TRBD1 (5 bases). V gave up 11 bases and J gave up 4 bases, with 15 bases separating them. The CDR3 has 13 amino acids. Germline V gene lookup returns CDR1 MNHEY and CDR2 SVGAGI. CDR3 sequence (DNA): TGTGCCTCGGGGACCTCGGGAGGAAACACCATATATTTT. It translates to CASGTSGGNTIYF.

V and J are TRBV18 and TRBJ1-2; 7 bases are shared with TRBD1. V dropped 6 bases and J dropped 6; count of bases not matched to a gene: 4. Germline loops: CDR1 KGHSH, CDR2 LQKENI. There are 12 residues in the CDR3. The CDR3 bases are TGTGCCAGCTCGCCTACAGGGGATGGCTACACCTTC. It encodes CASSPTGDGYTF.